This note documents a single TCR beta chain sequence. Germline CDR1 reads MNHEY; CDR2 reads SVGAGI. V was pared by 0 bases and J by 5 bases, with 14 bases between. The CDR3 runs 15 residues. The data are from a study of T cells in tuberculosis. Only in-frame clones appear in the TCRdb table, and some are missing; sequencing was by immunoSEQ multiplex PCR. Of tens of thousands of clones listed, roughly 96% are singletons. Unsorted cryopreserved PBMC were sequenced, averaging around 99,000 T cells per clinical donor. This TCR derives from a donor between 10 and 35 years old with latent tuberculosis or without tuberculosis infection. V gene TRBV6-5 combines with J gene TRBJ2-7, with D perhaps TRBD1 (6 bases). The sample comprised PBMCs. The CDR3 coding sequence is TGTGCCAGCAGTTACTCGAGGCAGGGGATACACGAGCAGTACTTC. Residues: CASSYSRQGIHEQYF.